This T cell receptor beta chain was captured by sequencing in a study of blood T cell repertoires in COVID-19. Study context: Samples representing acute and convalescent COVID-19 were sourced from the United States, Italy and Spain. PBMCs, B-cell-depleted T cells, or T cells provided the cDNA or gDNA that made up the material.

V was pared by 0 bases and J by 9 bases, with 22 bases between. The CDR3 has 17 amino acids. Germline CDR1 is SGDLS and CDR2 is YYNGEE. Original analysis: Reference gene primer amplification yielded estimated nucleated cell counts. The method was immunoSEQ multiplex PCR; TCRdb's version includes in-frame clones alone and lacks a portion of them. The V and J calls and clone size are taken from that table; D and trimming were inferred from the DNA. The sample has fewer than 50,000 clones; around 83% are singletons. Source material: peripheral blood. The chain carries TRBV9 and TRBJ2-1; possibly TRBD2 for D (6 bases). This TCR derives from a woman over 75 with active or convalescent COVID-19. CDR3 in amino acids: CASSVAGPSATRSEQFF. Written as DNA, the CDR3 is TGTGCCAGCAGCGTAGCTGGGCCTAGCGCAACCCGGAGTGAGCAGTTCTTC.